The 9 T cell receptor beta chains reported below all come from one sample, sequenced in a study of T-cell reconstitution after alpha-beta-depleted transplantation in children listed by TCRdb under 2016. Read against the paper, the sample's treatment or condition label means: allogeneic hematopoietic cell transplantation with graft depleted of TCRalphabeta T cells and CD19 B cells. Library preparation used PCR. Instrument on record: Illumina HiSeq 2500. TCR library preparation used molecular barcoding, with unique molecular identifiers applied to normalize quantification of the TCRbeta repertoire. TCRdb reprocessing: public reads trimmed at Q25 with fastp, clones called with MiXCR, in-frame beta chains kept. CDR3 protein sequences are deduplicated, and each keeps its most common genes and DNA. The sample table contains 150,000 to 200,000 distinct CDR3 sequences; only one count was recorded for just under 6.5% of them. The ten largest clones capture under 6% of the sample.

Here the sequenced sample was PBMCs, taken before TCRalphabeta/CD19-depleted stem cell transplant. The source is a girl under three years old with combined immunodeficiency, due to receive a stem cell transplant.

This clonotype was seen repeatedly, ten times or more. This sequence joins TRBV29-1 and TRBJ1-2; 10 nucleotides align to TRBD1. This CDR3 contains 13 residues. With V trimmed by 7 bases and J by 4 bases, 6 bases remained unmatched. Germline V gives CDR1 SQVTM, CDR2 ANQGSEA. In DNA form, the CDR3 reads TGCAGCGCTCTGGGACAGGGGATCTATGGCTACACCTTC. Translated, it gives CSALGQGIYGYTF.

This clonotype was counted between two and nine times. The V and J genes are TRBV12-3 or TRBV12-4 and TRBJ1-6, with 10 nucleotides matching TRBD1. This CDR3 region has 17 residues. Trimming removed 1 base from V and 8 bases from J; junction bases left unmatched: 8. CDR3 nucleotide sequence: TGTGCCAGCAGTTTAGAGTCGGTGGGACAGGGGTATTCACCCCTCCACTTT. Translated: CASSLESVGQGYSPLHF.

This clonotype was counted at least ten times. The genes are TRBV7-9 and TRBJ1-1; 9 bases are a match to TRBD1. This CDR3 is 17 amino acids long. The trim removed 4 bases at V and 0 bases at J, leaving 9 bases unmatched. The germline V gene has CDR1 SEHNR and CDR2 FQNEAQ (reference sequence). Here the CDR3 reads CASSSMGQGEMNTEAFF. As DNA, the CDR3 is TGTGCCAGCAGCTCCATGGGACAGGGTGAAATGAACACTGAAGCTTTCTTT.

This clonotype has ten or more counts. V and J are TRBV29-1 and TRBJ2-5; D unresolved. Germline V CDR1 and CDR2: SQVTM, ANQGSEA. V was trimmed by 3 bases and J by 5 bases, leaving 16 bases between them. The length of the CDR3 is 14 residues. The CDR3 DNA is TGCAGCGTTGAGTACCTAGGGTGGCGGGAGACCCAGTACTTC. It yields the protein CSVEYLGWRETQYF.

In this sample, this clonotype turned up many times. The V call is TRBV29-1, the J call TRBJ2-7, with no clear D. Germline values: CDR1 SQVTM, CDR2 ANQGSEA. Trimming stripped 6 bases from V and 1 base from J, with 10 bases between. CDR3 length equals 12 residues. The CDR3 coding sequence is TGCAGCGTCTTGACGATATCCTACGAGCAGTACTTC. Translating gives CSVLTISYEQYF.

This clonotype was counted at least ten times. This chain uses TRBV12-3 or TRBV12-4 with TRBJ1-1, with TRBD1 matching over 9 bases. With 7 bases clipped from V and 1 base from J, the junction kept 13 bases outside the gene matches. This CDR3 is 17 amino acids long. The CDR3 loop is CASTSMFGQGTNTEAFF. The CDR3 DNA is TGTGCCAGCACCTCAATGTTTGGACAGGGGACGAACACTGAAGCTTTCTTT.

This clonotype was seen ten or more times. The chain couples TRBV10-2 to TRBJ1-1, with 8 positions matching TRBD1. In germline, CDR1 is WSHSY, CDR2 SAAADI. V shed 9 bases, J shed 5 bases, and the junction held 8 bases outside the gene matches. The CDR3 covers 13 residues. CDR3 in amino acids: CASNDRGWTEAFF. CDR3 DNA: TGCGCCAGTAACGACAGGGGTTGGACTGAAGCTTTCTTT.

This clonotype was seen at least ten times. V gene TRBV29-1 combines with J gene TRBJ1-2; no definite D call. The CDR3 has 11 amino acids. Trimming shortened V by 3 bases and J by 6 bases, and 8 bases separated the two germline ends. CDR1 SQVTM and CDR2 ANQGSEA come from the germline V gene. CDR3 amino acids: CSVEAFNGYTF. In DNA form, the CDR3 reads TGCAGCGTTGAGGCCTTTAATGGCTACACCTTC.

At least ten counts were recorded for this clonotype. V and J are TRBV6-5 and TRBJ2-5; tentative D call: TRBD2 (5 bases). The CDR3 is 14 residues long. Germline values: CDR1 MNHEY, CDR2 SVGAGI. V was pared by 4 bases and J by 0 bases, with 9 bases between. CDR3 nucleotide sequence: TGTGCCAGCAGTTCCACGAGGGACCAAGAGACCCAGTACTTC. Encoded protein: CASSSTRDQETQYF.